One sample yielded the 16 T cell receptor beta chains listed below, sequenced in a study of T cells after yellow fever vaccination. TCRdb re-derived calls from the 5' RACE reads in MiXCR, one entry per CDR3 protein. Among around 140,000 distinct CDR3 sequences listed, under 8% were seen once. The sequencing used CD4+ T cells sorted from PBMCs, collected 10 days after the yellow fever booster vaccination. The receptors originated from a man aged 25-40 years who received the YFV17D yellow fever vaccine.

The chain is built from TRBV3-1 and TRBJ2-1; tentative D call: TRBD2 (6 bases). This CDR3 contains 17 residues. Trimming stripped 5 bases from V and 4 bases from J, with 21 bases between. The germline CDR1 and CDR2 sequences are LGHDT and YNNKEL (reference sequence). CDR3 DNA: TGTGCCAGCAGCGGGTTTGGCGGGAACAAAGGGTACAATGAGCAGTTCTTC. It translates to CASSGFGGNKGYNEQFF.

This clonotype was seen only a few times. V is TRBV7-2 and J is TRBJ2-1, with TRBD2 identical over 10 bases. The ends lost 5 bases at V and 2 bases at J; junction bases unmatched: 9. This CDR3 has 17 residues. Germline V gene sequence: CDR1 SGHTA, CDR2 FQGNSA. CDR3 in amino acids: CASSILGLAFTYNEQFF. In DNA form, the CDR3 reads TGTGCCAGCAGCATCCTGGGACTAGCGTTCACCTACAATGAGCAGTTCTTC.

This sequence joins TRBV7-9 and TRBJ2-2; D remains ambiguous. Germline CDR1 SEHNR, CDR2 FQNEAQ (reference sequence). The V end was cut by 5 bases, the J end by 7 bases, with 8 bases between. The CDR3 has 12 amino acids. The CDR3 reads CASSQAYGELFF. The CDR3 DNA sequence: TGTGCCAGCAGCCAGGCATACGGGGAGCTGTTTTTT.

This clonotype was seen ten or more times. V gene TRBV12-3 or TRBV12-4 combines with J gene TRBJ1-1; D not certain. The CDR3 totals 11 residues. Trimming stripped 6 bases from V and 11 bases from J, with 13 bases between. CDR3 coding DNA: TGTGCCAGCAGGAGACTTGGGGTTGCTTTCTTT. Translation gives CASRRLGVAFF.

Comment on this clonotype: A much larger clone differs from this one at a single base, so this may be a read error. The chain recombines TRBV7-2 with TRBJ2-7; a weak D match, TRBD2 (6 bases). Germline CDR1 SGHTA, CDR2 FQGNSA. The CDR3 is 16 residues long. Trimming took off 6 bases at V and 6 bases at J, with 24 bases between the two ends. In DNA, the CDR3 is TGTGCCAGCAGTTCTCCTAGCGAGAGCAGATCTTCCGAGCAGTACTTC. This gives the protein CASSSPSESRSSEQYF.

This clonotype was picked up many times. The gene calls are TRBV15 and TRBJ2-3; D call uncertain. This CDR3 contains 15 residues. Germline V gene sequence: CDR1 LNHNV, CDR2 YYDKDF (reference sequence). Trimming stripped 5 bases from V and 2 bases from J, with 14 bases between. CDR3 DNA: TGTGCCACCAGCGCTGGGCTTGGGGACACAGATACGCAGTATTTT. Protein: CATSAGLGDTDTQYF.

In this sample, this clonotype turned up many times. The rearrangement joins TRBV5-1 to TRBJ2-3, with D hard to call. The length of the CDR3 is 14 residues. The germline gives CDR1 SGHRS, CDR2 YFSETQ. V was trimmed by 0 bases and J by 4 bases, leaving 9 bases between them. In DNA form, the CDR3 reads TGCGCCAGCAGCTTGGCCAAAGAAGCAGATACGCAGTATTTT. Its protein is CASSLAKEADTQYF.

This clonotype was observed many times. The chain's CDR3 is CASIKTSGSVTYNEQFF. CDR3 in DNA: TGTGCCAGCATCAAGACTAGCGGGAGTGTAACCTACAATGAGCAGTTCTTC. The chain recombines TRBV12-3 or TRBV12-4 with TRBJ2-1; TRBD2 matches at 12 bases. The CDR3 extends over 17 amino acids. V shed 7 bases, J shed 2 bases, and the junction held 9 bases outside the gene matches.

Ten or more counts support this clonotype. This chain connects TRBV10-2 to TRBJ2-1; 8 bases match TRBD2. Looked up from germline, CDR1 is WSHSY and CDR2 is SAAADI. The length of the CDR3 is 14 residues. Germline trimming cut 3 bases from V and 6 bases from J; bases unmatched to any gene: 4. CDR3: CASSDGRGINEQFF. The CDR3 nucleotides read TGCGCCAGCAGTGACGGGAGGGGGATCAATGAGCAGTTCTTC.

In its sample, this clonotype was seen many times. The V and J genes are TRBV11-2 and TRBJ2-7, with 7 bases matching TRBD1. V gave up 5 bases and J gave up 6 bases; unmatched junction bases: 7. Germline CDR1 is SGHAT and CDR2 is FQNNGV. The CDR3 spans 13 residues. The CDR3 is CASSPRAGGEQYF. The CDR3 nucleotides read TGTGCCAGCAGCCCCCGCGCAGGGGGCGAGCAGTACTTC.

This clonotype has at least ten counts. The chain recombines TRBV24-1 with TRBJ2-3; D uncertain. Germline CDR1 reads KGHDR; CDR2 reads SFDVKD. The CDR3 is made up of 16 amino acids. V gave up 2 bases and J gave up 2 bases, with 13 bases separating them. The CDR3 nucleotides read TGTGCCACCAGTGATTATGGTCGTGACCACACAGATACGCAGTATTTT. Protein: CATSDYGRDHTDTQYF.

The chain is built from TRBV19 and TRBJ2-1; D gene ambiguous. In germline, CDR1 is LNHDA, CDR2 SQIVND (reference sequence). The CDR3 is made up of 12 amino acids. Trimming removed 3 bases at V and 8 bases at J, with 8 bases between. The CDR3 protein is CASSIPSYEQFF. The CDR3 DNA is TGTGCCAGTAGTATCCCCTCGTATGAGCAGTTCTTC.

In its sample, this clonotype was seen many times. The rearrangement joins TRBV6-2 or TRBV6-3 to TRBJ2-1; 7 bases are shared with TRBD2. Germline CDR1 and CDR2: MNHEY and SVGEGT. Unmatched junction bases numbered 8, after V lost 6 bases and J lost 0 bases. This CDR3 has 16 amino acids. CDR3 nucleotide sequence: TGTGCCAGCAGGGGGGGGGTTTACAGCTCCTACAATGAGCAGTTCTTC. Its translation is CASRGGVYSSYNEQFF.

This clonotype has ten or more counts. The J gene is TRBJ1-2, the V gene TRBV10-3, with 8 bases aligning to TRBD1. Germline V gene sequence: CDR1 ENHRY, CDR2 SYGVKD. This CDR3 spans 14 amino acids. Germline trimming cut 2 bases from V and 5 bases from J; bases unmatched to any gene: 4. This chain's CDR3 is CAISEDRGRYGYTF. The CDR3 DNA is TGTGCCATCAGTGAGGACAGGGGCAGGTATGGCTACACCTTC.

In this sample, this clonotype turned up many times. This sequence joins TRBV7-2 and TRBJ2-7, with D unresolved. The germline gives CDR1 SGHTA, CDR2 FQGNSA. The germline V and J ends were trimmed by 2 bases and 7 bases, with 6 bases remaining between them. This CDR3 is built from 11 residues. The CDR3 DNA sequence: TGTGCCAGCAGCTTAAAATGGGAGCAGTACTTC. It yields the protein CASSLKWEQYF.

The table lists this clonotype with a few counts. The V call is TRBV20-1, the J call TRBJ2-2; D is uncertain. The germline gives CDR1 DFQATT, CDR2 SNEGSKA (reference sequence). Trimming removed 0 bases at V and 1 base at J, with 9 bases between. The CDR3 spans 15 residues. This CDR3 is CSARDRRKNTGELFF. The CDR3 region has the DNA TGCAGTGCTAGAGATCGTAGAAAGAACACCGGGGAGCTGTTTTTT.